These 13 T cell receptor beta chains were all obtained from the same sample, sequenced in a study. In TCRdb, the RT-PCR reads were re-called with MiXCR into one record per CDR3 protein. The table records approximately 720,000 distinct CDR3 sequences, over 12% of them present only once. The specimen was memory CD4+ T cells from blood. These receptors originate from a female donor in good health, serving as a healthy control.

V and J are TRBV20-1 and TRBJ2-7; no clear D gene. V was pared by 6 bases and J by 2 bases, with 14 bases between. The CDR3 loop spans 13 amino acids. CDR1 DFQATT and CDR2 SNEGSKA come from the germline V gene (reference sequence). The CDR3 spells CSANFPTTYEQYF. DNA for the CDR3: TGCAGTGCGAACTTCCCCACGACCTACGAGCAGTACTTC.

This rearrangement joins TRBV7-9 to TRBJ2-1; TRBD2 matches at 12 bases. Germline CDR1 and CDR2: SEHNR and FQNEAQ (reference sequence). The CDR3 spans 15 residues. After removal of 6 bases from V and 2 bases from J, the junction contained 2 bases not matched to a gene. CDR3 protein: CASSPSGRAYNEQFF. In nucleotides, the CDR3 is TGTGCCAGCAGTCCTAGCGGGAGGGCCTACAATGAGCAGTTCTTC. The whole variable domain, remainder taken from reference TRBV7-9 and TRBJ2-1, is DTGVSQNPRHKITKRGQNVTFRCDPISEHNRLYWYRQTLGQGPEFLTYFQNEAQLEKSRLLSDRFSAERPKGSFSTLEIQRTEQGDSAMYLCASSPSGRAYNEQFFGPGTRLTVL.

V is TRBV29-1 and J is TRBJ2-7, with 11 bases that match TRBD2. This CDR3 has 16 amino acids. Germline V CDR1 and CDR2: SQVTM, ANQGSEA. V dropped 7 bases and J dropped 4; count of bases not matched to a gene: 15. In DNA, the CDR3 is TGCAGCGGGGGGGTCGATAGCGGGAGGGGACGTTACGAGCAGTACTTC. This translates into CSGGVDSGRGRYEQYF.

This clonotype occurred many times. V and J are TRBV27 and TRBJ2-5, with D possibly matching TRBD2 (5 bases). V was cut by 5 bases and J by 4 bases, with 11 bases left in between. Germline assignment: CDR1 MNHEY and CDR2 SMNVEV (reference sequence). The CDR3 extends over 13 amino acids. CDR3 amino acids: CASSPDSAETQYF. CDR3 sequence (DNA): TGTGCCAGCAGTCCGGATAGCGCAGAGACCCAGTACTTC.

At least ten counts were recorded for this clonotype. The rearrangement joins TRBV5-1 to TRBJ2-3; TRBD1 or TRBD2 may be the D gene (6 bases each). Germline V gives CDR1 SGHRS, CDR2 YFSETQ. The length of the CDR3 is 15 residues. Trimming pared 2 bases from V and 5 bases from J, leaving 15 bases between. CDR3 region: CASSFRGGGGDTQYF. The DNA of the CDR3 is TGCGCCAGCAGCTTTCGGGGCGGAGGGGGAGATACGCAGTATTTT.

This clonotype has a handful of counts. The V and J genes are TRBV7-3 and TRBJ1-3; D not resolved. The germline V gene encodes CDR1 SGHTA and CDR2 FQGTGA. CDR3 size: 17 residues. Trimming removed 2 bases at V and 4 bases at J, with 18 bases between. This CDR3 is CASSLLGSPNSGNTIYF. CDR3 coding DNA: TGTGCCAGCAGCTTACTCGGCAGCCCCAACTCCGGAAACACCATATATTTT.

The chain has TRBV7-2 and TRBJ1-3; maybe TRBD1 (6 bases). CDR1 is SGHTA and CDR2 is FQGNSA in the germline V gene. V lost 5 bases to trimming and J lost 0 bases, with 14 bases between them. This CDR3 has 16 amino acids. The CDR3: CASSLGQPGSGNTIYF. CDR3 in DNA: TGTGCCAGCAGCCTAGGACAGCCGGGCTCTGGAAACACCATATATTTT.

Worth noting for this clonotype: A read error may be the cause here, since a much bigger clone is one base away. This rearrangement joins TRBV12-3 or TRBV12-4 to TRBJ2-4; D is perhaps TRBD1 (5 bases). The CDR3 runs 16 residues. Trimming cost V 6 bases and J 0 bases, with 15 bases left between them. The chain's CDR3 is CASRKGISLAKNIQYF. CDR3 in DNA: TGTGCCAGCAGGAAGGGGATTAGCCTAGCCAAAAACATTCAGTACTTC.

This clonotype was found a few times. The rearrangement links TRBV10-3 to TRBJ1-2; the D is unclear. Germline V gene sequence: CDR1 ENHRY, CDR2 SYGVKD. CDR3 length: 16 residues. Trimming stripped 0 bases from V and 4 bases from J, with 15 bases between. CDR3 sequence reads: CAISESKEGTPYGYTF. CDR3 DNA sequence: TGTGCCATCAGTGAGTCGAAGGAGGGAACCCCCTATGGCTACACCTTC.

This clonotype was picked up a small number of times. This chain uses TRBV5-1 with TRBJ2-2; 11 bases match TRBD1. This CDR3 contains 15 residues. The germline V gene encodes CDR1 SGHRS and CDR2 YFSETQ. The junction had 7 bases not matched to a gene; V was cut back by 6 bases and J by 6 bases. CDR3 sequence (DNA): TGCGCCAGCATACAGAGGACAGGGGGCCCCGGGGAGCTGTTTTTT. Its protein is CASIQRTGGPGELFF.

J is TRBJ2-1 and V is TRBV24-1; 9 nucleotides line up with TRBD2. The length of the CDR3 is 16 residues. V lost 3 bases and J lost 5; bases outside the gene matches: 7. Germline assignment: CDR1 KGHDR and CDR2 SFDVKD. CDR3 bases: TGTGCCACCAGTGATCGCGGGGGGGGCGTAAACAATGAGCAGTTCTTC. Amino acid sequence: CATSDRGGGVNNEQFF.

Here the CDR3 DNA reads TGTGCCAGCTCACCGGGCCCAGGGAGAGATCAGCCCCAGCATTTT. Protein product: CASSPGPGRDQPQHF. The chain joins TRBV18 to TRBJ1-5; a weak D match, TRBD1 (5 bases). Germline-derived CDR1 and CDR2 are KGHSH and LQKENI. The CDR3 runs 15 residues. V shed 3 bases and J shed 5 bases, with 14 bases lying between them.

This chain joins TRBV7-2 and TRBJ2-2, with D possibly being TRBD1 (6 bases). The V and J ends lost 8 bases and 7 bases respectively, with 11 bases between them. Germline CDR1 and CDR2: SGHTA and FQGNSA. This CDR3 comprises 12 residues. CDR3 sequence (DNA): TGTGCCAGCCAACAGGGATTCGGGGAGCTGTTTTTT. This codes for CASQQGFGELFF.